This T cell receptor (beta chain) stems from a study of a mutant IDH1 vaccine in newly diagnosed glioma. Sequencing used immunoSEQ multiplex PCR; TCRdb keeps in-frame clones, though not all of them. The sample shows 70,000 to 90,000 clones, 75% to 85% of them seen only once. The time point is: week 23, last vaccination. It was 300 ug of mutant IDH1 20-mer peptide that made up each vaccine dose, given with topical imiquimod. This CDR3 region has 16 residues. V was trimmed by 1 base and J by 7 bases, leaving 14 bases between them. The germline CDR1 and CDR2 sequences are KGHSH and LQKENI. A word on this clone: Antigen specificity is unknown.

The source is a man aged 30 to 39 with glioma. Some clones in this sample may be carry-over from other donors' samples. The V call is TRBV18, the J call TRBJ1-6; D unresolved. The specimen was PBMCs, collected from a glioma patient whose treatment included an IDH1 peptide vaccine. The CDR3 DNA sequence: TGTGCCAGCTCACCACAATCCCAGAGGGCCAATTCACCCCTCCACTTT. Translated, it gives CASSPQSQRANSPLHF.